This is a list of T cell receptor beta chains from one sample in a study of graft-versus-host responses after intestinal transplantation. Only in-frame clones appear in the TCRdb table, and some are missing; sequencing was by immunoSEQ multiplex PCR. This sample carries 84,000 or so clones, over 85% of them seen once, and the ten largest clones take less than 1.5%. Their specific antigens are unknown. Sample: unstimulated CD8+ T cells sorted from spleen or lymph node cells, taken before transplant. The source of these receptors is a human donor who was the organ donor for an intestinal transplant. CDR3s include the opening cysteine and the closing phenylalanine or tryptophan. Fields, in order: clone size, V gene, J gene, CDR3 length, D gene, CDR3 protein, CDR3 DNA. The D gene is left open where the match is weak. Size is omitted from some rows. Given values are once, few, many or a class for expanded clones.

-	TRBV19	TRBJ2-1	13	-	CASSIRGYNEQFF	TGTGCCAGTAGTATCCGGGGCTACAATGAGCAGTTCTTC
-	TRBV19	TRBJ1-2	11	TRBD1	CASSIRGRIRF	TGTGCCAGTAGTATCAGGGGGCGGATTAGATTC
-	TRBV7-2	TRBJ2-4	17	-	CASSPPREFFAKNIQYF	TGTGCCAGCAGCCCCCCCCGGGAGTTCTTTGCCAAAAACATTCAGTACTTC
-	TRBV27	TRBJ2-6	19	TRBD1	CAGSPLQGFIATGANVLTF	TGTGCCGGCAGCCCTCTACAGGGGTTTATCGCAACTGGGGCCAACGTCCTGACTTTC
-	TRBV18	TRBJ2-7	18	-	CASSPNPRSLSRTYEQYF	TGTGCCAGCTCACCCAACCCACGGTCATTAAGCCGAACCTACGAGCAGTACTTC
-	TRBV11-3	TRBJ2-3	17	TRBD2	CASSPLTSGGAGDTQYF	TGTGCCAGCAGCCCCCTTACTAGCGGGGGGGCGGGTGATACGCAGTATTTT
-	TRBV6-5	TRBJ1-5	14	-	CASSRGGGVQPQHF	TGTGCCAGCAGTCGCGGTGGGGGGGTACAGCCCCAGCATTTT
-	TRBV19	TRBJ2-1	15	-	CASSKSSFTYNEQFF	TGTGCCAGTAGTAAGTCTAGTTTCACCTACAATGAGCAGTTCTTC
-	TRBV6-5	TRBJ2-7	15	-	CASSYSGGQGFEQYF	TGTGCCAGCAGTTATAGCGGGGGACAGGGGTTCGAGCAGTACTTC
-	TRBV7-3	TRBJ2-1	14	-	CASSLGLLGAEQFF	TGTGCCAGCAGCTTGGGCCTGCTGGGGGCTGAGCAGTTCTTC
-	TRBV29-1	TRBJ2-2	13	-	CSVEPTNTGELFF	TGCAGCGTAGAACCAACGAACACCGGGGAGCTGTTTTTT
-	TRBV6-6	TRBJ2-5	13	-	CATELLNQETQYF	TGTGCCACTGAACTTCTTAATCAAGAGACCCAGTACTTC
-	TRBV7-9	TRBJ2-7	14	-	CASSSGLRTYEQYF	TGTGCCAGCAGCTCCGGGTTGAGGACCTACGAGCAGTACTTC
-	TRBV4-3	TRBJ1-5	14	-	CASSQVHSNQPQHF	TGCGCCAGCAGCCAAGTTCATAGCAATCAGCCCCAGCATTTT
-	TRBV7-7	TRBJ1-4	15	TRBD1	CASSPSTGLGEKLFF	TGTGCTAGCAGCCCCTCGACAGGGTTGGGGGAAAAACTGTTTTTT
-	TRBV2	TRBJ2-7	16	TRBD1	CASSDLRTGLMREQYF	TGTGCCAGCAGTGATCTTCGGACAGGGTTGATGCGGGAGCAGTACTTC
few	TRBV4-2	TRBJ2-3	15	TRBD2	CASSLWTSGTDTQYF	TGTGCCAGCAGCCTATGGACTAGCGGCACAGATACGCAGTATTTT
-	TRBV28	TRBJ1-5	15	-	CASSPTGLGNQPQHF	TGTGCCAGCAGCCCCACAGGGTTGGGCAATCAGCCCCAGCATTTT
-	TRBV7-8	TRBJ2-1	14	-	CASSLVRGGNEQFF	TGTGCCAGCAGCTTAGTCAGGGGAGGGAATGAGCAGTTCTTC
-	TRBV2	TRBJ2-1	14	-	CASRGDIEGDEQFF	TGTGCCAGCAGAGGGGACATCGAGGGGGATGAGCAGTTCTTC
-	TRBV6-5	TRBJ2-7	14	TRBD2	CASSYMAGDYEQYF	TGTGCCAGCAGTTACATGGCGGGAGACTACGAGCAGTACTTC
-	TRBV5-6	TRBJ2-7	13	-	CASSADRHYEQYF	TGTGCCAGCAGCGCGGACAGACACTACGAGCAGTACTTC
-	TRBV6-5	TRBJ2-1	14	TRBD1	CASSYGTGVREQFF	TGTGCCAGCAGTTACGGGACAGGGGTTCGTGAGCAGTTCTTC
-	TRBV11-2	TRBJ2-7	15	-	CASSRHGRGSYEQYF	TGTGCCAGCAGCCGACATGGCAGGGGCAGCTACGAGCAGTACTTC
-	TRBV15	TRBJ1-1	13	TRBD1	CATSRETGPEAFF	TGTGCCACCAGCAGAGAGACAGGGCCCGAAGCTTTCTTT
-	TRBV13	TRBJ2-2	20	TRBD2	CASSPFRGLATLWDTGELFF	TGTGCCAGCAGCCCGTTTAGGGGACTAGCTACACTTTGGGACACCGGGGAGCTGTTTTTT
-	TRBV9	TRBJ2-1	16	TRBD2	CASSKGVAGAYNEQFF	TGTGCCAGCAGCAAGGGGGTAGCGGGGGCCTACAATGAGCAGTTCTTC
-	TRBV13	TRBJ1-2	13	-	CASSLGNSYGYTF	TGTGCCAGCAGCTTAGGGAATAGCTATGGCTACACCTTC
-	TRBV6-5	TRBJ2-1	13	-	CASSAGGYNEQFF	TGTGCCAGCAGCGCTGGGGGGTACAATGAGCAGTTCTTC
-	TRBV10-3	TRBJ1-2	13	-	CAISVGGNYGYTF	TGTGCCATCAGTGTGGGGGGGAACTATGGCTACACCTTC
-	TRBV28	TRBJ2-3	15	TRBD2	CASSLRAGRVDTQYF	TGTGCCAGCAGTTTACGAGCGGGAAGGGTAGATACGCAGTATTTT
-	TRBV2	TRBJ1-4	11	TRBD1	CASSGSGQPNF	TGTGCCAGCAGTGGTTCGGGACAGCCCAATTTT
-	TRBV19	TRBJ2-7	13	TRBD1	CASSIGTDYEQYF	TGTGCCAGTAGTATCGGGACAGACTACGAGCAGTACTTC
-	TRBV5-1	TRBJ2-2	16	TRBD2	CASSLVLAGAVGELFF	TGCGCCAGCAGCTTGGTACTAGCGGGGGCCGTCGGGGAGCTGTTTTTT
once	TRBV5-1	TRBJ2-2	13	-	CASSFAGNRELFF	TGCGCCAGCAGCTTCGCAGGAAACAGGGAGCTGTTTTTT
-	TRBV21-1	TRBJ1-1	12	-	CASSWDRHEAFF	TGTGCCAGCAGCTGGGACAGGCATGAAGCTTTCTTT
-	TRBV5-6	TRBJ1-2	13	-	CASSFSTVDGYTF	TGTGCCAGCAGCTTCTCGACAGTTGATGGCTACACCTTC
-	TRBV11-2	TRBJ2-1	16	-	CASSFNGGRGDNEQFF	TGTGCCAGCAGCTTCAACGGTGGCAGGGGGGACAATGAGCAGTTCTTC
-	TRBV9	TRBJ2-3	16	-	CASSAWWATSTDTQYF	TGTGCCAGCAGCGCATGGTGGGCTACTAGCACAGATACGCAGTATTTT
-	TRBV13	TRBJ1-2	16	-	CASSLITVGQGSGYTF	TGTGCCAGCAGCTTAATCACAGTCGGGCAGGGGAGCGGCTACACCTTC
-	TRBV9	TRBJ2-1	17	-	CASSVNRDSGSYNEQFF	TGTGCCAGCAGCGTCAACCGGGACTCAGGCTCCTACAATGAGCAGTTCTTC
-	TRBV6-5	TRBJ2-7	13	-	CASGRQGPYEQYF	TGTGCCAGCGGCCGCCAGGGGCCCTACGAGCAGTACTTC
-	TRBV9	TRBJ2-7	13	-	CASSVAPSYEQYF	TGTGCCAGCAGCGTAGCCCCCAGCTACGAGCAGTACTTC
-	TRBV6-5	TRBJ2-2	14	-	CASSYVENTGELFF	TGTGCCAGCAGTTACGTAGAAAACACCGGGGAGCTGTTTTTT
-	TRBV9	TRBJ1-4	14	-	CASSEGQGSEKLFF	TGTGCCAGCAGCGAAGGGCAGGGGAGCGAAAAACTGTTTTTT
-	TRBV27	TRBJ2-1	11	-	CASSGGNEQFF	TGTGCCAGCAGCGGGGGCAATGAGCAGTTCTTC
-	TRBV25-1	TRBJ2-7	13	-	CASSDPGELEQYF	TGTGCCAGCAGTGATCCAGGGGAGTTGGAGCAGTACTTC
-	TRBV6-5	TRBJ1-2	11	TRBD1	CASRQGGGYTF	TGTGCCAGCAGACAGGGGGGGGGCTACACCTTC
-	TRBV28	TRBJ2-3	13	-	CASSFFITDTQYF	TGTGCCAGCAGTTTTTTTATCACAGATACGCAGTATTTT
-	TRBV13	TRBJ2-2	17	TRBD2	CASSLGLAGTNTGELFF	TGTGCCAGCAGCCTGGGACTAGCGGGGACTAACACCGGGGAGCTGTTTTTT
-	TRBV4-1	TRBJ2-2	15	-	CASSYYSPGTGELFF	TGCGCCAGCAGCTACTACTCACCCGGCACCGGGGAGCTGTTTTTT
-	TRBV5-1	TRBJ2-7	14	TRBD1	CASSLGQGAYEQYF	TGCGCCAGCAGCTTGGGACAGGGGGCCTACGAGCAGTACTTC
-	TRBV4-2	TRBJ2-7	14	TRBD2	CASSQAGGAGEQYF	TGTGCCAGCAGCCAAGCGGGGGGTGCCGGCGAGCAGTACTTC
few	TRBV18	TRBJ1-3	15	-	CASSTQPPPGNTIYF	TGTGCCAGCTCGACACAGCCACCGCCCGGAAACACCATATATTTT
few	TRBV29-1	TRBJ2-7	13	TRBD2	CSVELAGVYEQYF	TGCAGCGTTGAATTAGCGGGGGTATACGAGCAGTACTTC